Below are 28 T cell receptor beta chains sequenced from a single sample in a study of neurological immune-mediated disorders. TCRdb redid the calling of the 5' RACE reads with MiXCR, one entry per CDR3 protein. Here the sample spans 49,000 or so distinct CDR3 sequences, around 16% being singletons. Sample: PBMCs. These receptors were collected from a man in his fifties or sixties in good health.

This rearrangement joins TRBV5-1 to TRBJ2-1, with 10 bases lining up with TRBD2. Per the germline V gene, CDR1 is SGHRS and CDR2 is YFSETQ. Trimming took 3 bases from V and 8 from J; bases not matched to a gene: 8. The CDR3 totals 15 residues. CDR3 loop: CASSSLGSGRDEQFF. The CDR3 region has the DNA TGCGCCAGCAGCTCCCTGGGGAGCGGGAGGGATGAGCAGTTCTTC.

This clonotype was seen at least ten times. The genes are TRBV20-1 and TRBJ2-6; D is uncertain. The V gene lost 7 bases and the J gene lost 4 bases, with 14 bases spanning the gap. The germline gives CDR1 DFQATT, CDR2 SNEGSKA (reference sequence). The CDR3 covers 14 residues. CDR3 coding DNA: TGCAGTGTGGCTGAAGAGGTGGGGGCCAACGTCCTGACTTTC. It yields the protein CSVAEEVGANVLTF.

Only a few counts were recorded for this clonotype. V and J are TRBV10-2 and TRBJ2-7; 8 positions match TRBD1. With V trimmed by 0 bases and J by 3 bases, 1 base remained unmatched. CDR1 is WSHSY, CDR2 SAAADI, per germline. The CDR3 has 14 amino acids. The DNA of the CDR3 is TGCGCCAGCAGTGAGTCGGACAGGGTCTACGAGCAGTACTTC. Translated: CASSESDRVYEQYF.

The V and J genes are TRBV7-3 and TRBJ2-2; the match to TRBD2 covers 7 bases. Per the germline V gene, CDR1 is SGHTA and CDR2 is FQGTGA. CDR3 size: 15 residues. The V and J ends lost 5 bases and 6 bases, in that order; junction bases with no gene match: 9. The CDR3 region has the DNA TGTGCCAGCAGCCCAATAGGCGGGAGTGCCGGGGAGCTGTTTTTT. This encodes CASSPIGGSAGELFF.

This clonotype was recorded at least ten times. The rearrangement joins TRBV20-1 to TRBJ2-7; D is unclear. The CDR3 totals 15 residues. Deletions cut 0 bases from V and 0 bases from J, with 12 bases between. Germline V lookup: CDR1 DFQATT, CDR2 SNEGSKA (reference sequence). CDR3 sequence: CSARDPQSNSYEQYF. CDR3 sequence (DNA): TGCAGTGCTAGAGATCCACAGTCTAACTCCTACGAGCAGTACTTC.

This clonotype was seen many times. The chain recombines TRBV5-1 with TRBJ2-2, with a weak D call TRBD1 (6 bases). Trimming removed 3 bases at V and 4 bases at J, with 13 bases between. This CDR3 spans 15 amino acids. Germline V gives CDR1 SGHRS, CDR2 YFSETQ. The CDR3 protein is CASSSQGYSTGELFF. CDR3 sequence (DNA): TGCGCCAGCAGCTCCCAGGGGTACTCCACCGGGGAGCTGTTTTTT.

Comment on this clonotype: One junction end disagrees with the germline gene, perhaps due to a read error. This chain connects TRBV6-2 or TRBV6-3 to TRBJ2-5; D perhaps matches TRBD1 (5 bases). CDR3 length equals 14 residues. CDR1 and CDR2 (germline): MNHEY, SVGEGT. The CDR3 region has the DNA TGTGCCAGCATCCCCGACAGTTACCAAGAGACCCAGTACTTT. Translating it yields CASIPDSYQETQYF.

This clonotype was counted many times. The rearrangement uses TRBV4-1 and TRBJ2-4; D possibly uses TRBD1 or TRBD2 (5 bases each). V lost 0 bases and J 16 bases, leaving 19 bases between the germline ends. The CDR3 contains 14 residues. Germline values: CDR1 MGHRA, CDR2 YSYEKL. Here the CDR3 reads CASSQDSEVGELYF. DNA for the CDR3: TGCGCCAGCAGCCAAGATAGCGAGGTGGGGGAACTCTACTTC.

At least ten counts were recorded for this clonotype. This chain joins TRBV11-1 and TRBJ2-1; no reliable D call. Germline CDR1 is SGHAT and CDR2 is FQDESV (reference sequence). CDR3 length: 13 amino acids. The V gene lost 11 bases and the J gene lost 3 bases, with 14 bases spanning the gap. The CDR3 bases are TGTGCCGTAGAGGTAGAGGTCTACAATGAGCAGTTCTTC. Protein product: CAVEVEVYNEQFF.

The sample holds many counts of this clonotype. The gene calls are TRBV5-6 and TRBJ2-1; 9 bases align to TRBD2. Germline V gene lookup returns CDR1 SGHDT and CDR2 YYEEEE. Trimming cost V 3 bases and J 6 bases; bases outside gene matches: 1. This CDR3 has 13 amino acids. The chain's CDR3 is CASSSAGGNEQFF. The CDR3 bases are TGTGCCAGCAGCTCAGCGGGAGGCAATGAGCAGTTCTTC.

This clonotype was recorded at least ten times. V is TRBV28 and J is TRBJ2-2; tentatively, D is TRBD2 (6 bases). The CDR3 runs 15 residues. The germline CDR1 and CDR2 sequences are MDHEN and SYDVKM. The ends were cut back, 7 bases at V and 4 bases at J, with 16 bases in the middle. The CDR3 nucleotides are TGTGCCAGCAATACCGGGACTGCCGGCACCGGGGAGCTGTTTTTT. Encoded protein: CASNTGTAGTGELFF.

This clonotype appeared many times. The chain has TRBV20-1 and TRBJ2-7; 7 bases fit TRBD1. CDR3 size: 14 residues. The junction had 10 bases not matched to a gene; V was cut back by 6 bases and J by 2 bases. Looked up from germline, CDR1 is DFQATT and CDR2 is SNEGSKA (reference sequence). The CDR3 protein is CSASPQTGPYEQYF. DNA of the CDR3: TGCAGTGCCTCACCCCAGACAGGGCCCTACGAGCAGTACTTC.

V usage is TRBV10-3 and J usage is TRBJ2-2; a weak D match, TRBD1 (5 bases). V was trimmed by 4 bases and J by 3 bases, leaving 9 bases between them. Germline V gene lookup returns CDR1 ENHRY and CDR2 SYGVKD. The length of the CDR3 is 14 residues. CDR3 nucleotide sequence: TGTGCCATCAGTGCAGGGCTAGACACCGGGGAGCTGTTTTTT. It codes for CAISAGLDTGELFF.

At least ten counts were recorded for this clonotype. V usage is TRBV12-3 or TRBV12-4 and J usage is TRBJ2-1; D might be TRBD1 (6 bases). The CDR3 is made up of 13 amino acids. The V gene lost 6 bases and the J gene lost 6 bases, with 12 bases spanning the gap. The CDR3 DNA is TGTGCCAGCAGCATGACAGGTAGCAATGAGCAGTTCTTC. Translated, it gives CASSMTGSNEQFF.

The gene calls are TRBV5-1 and TRBJ2-7, with D uncertain. Germline CDR1 and CDR2: SGHRS and YFSETQ. Trimming removed 1 base at V and 5 bases at J, with 10 bases between. This CDR3 comprises 13 residues. The chain's CDR3 is CASSLLYRDEQYF. The CDR3 DNA reads TGCGCCAGCAGCTTGTTGTACAGAGACGAGCAGTACTTC.

This clonotype was counted at least ten times. Being one base from a much bigger clone, this may be a read error. The chain links TRBV7-6 to TRBJ2-1; 8 positions match TRBD1. The CDR3 sequence is 14 residues long. CDR1 is SGHVS and CDR2 is FNYEAQ in the germline V gene. CDR3 nucleotide sequence: TGTGTCAGCAGCCCAGGACCCCGGGACAGGGAGCAGTTCTTC. This encodes CVSSPGPRDREQFF.

This clonotype appeared a few times. Mismatch with germline at one junction end may stem from a read error. The genes are TRBV29-1 and TRBJ2-5; D gene uncertain. The CDR3 has 13 residues. Germline CDR1 reads SQVTM; CDR2 reads ANQGSEA. The CDR3 region has the DNA TGCAGCGTCGGTCTAGTGGGCGTAGAGACCCAATACTTC. Residues: CSVGLVGVETQYF.

At least ten counts were recorded for this clonotype. V and J are TRBV5-1 and TRBJ1-4; D may be TRBD1 (6 bases). This CDR3 is built from 17 residues. The V gene lost 0 bases and the J gene lost 6 bases, with 18 bases spanning the gap. Germline V CDR1 and CDR2: SGHRS, YFSETQ. CDR3 region: CASSLGGGTPRDEKLFF. CDR3 nucleotides: TGCGCCAGCAGCTTGGGTGGGGGCACCCCAAGAGATGAAAAACTGTTTTTT. Looking up the rest from reference TRBV5-1 and TRBJ1-4 gives the full variable domain: KAGVTQTPRYLIKTRGQQVTLSCSPISGHRSVSWYQQTPGQGLQFLFEYFSETQRNKGNFPGRFSGRQFSNSRSEMNVSTLELGDSALYLCASSLGGGTPRDEKLFFGSGTQLSVL.

This clonotype was recorded at least ten times. The chain links TRBV7-2 to TRBJ1-2; the D gene is possibly TRBD1 (6 bases). Germline assignment: CDR1 SGHTA and CDR2 FQGNSA. V dropped 5 bases and J dropped 4 bases, with 11 bases sitting between them. There are 13 residues in the CDR3. The CDR3 spells CASSAGVGYGYTF. DNA for the CDR3: TGTGCCAGCAGCGCAGGGGTCGGCTATGGCTACACCTTC. Using reference TRBV7-2 and TRBJ1-2 for the parts outside the CDR3, the full variable domain is GAGVSQSPSNKVTEKGKDVELRCDPISGHTALYWYRQSLGQGLEFLIYFQGNSAPDKSGLPSDRFSAERTGGSVSTLTIQRTQQEDSAVYLCASSAGVGYGYTFGSGTRLTVV.

This clonotype is medium-sized within its sample. V gene TRBV20-1 combines with J gene TRBJ2-2, with D possibly matching TRBD2 (6 bases). Trimming pared 2 bases from V and 1 base from J, leaving 17 bases between. The CDR3 is made up of 17 amino acids. Germline V CDR1 and CDR2: DFQATT, SNEGSKA (reference sequence). In nucleotides, the CDR3 is TGCAGTGCTAGACACATTGCGATTAGCGGGAACACCGGGGAGCTGTTTTTT. Its translation: CSARHIAISGNTGELFF.

This clonotype came up many times. The rearrangement uses TRBV7-2 and TRBJ2-1; D ambiguous. Trimming removed 1 base at V and 0 bases at J, with 10 bases between. The CDR3 sequence is 16 residues long. CDR1 and CDR2 (germline): SGHTA, FQGNSA. Here the CDR3 DNA reads TGTGCCAGCAGCTTAGGGCGCAGGAGCTCCTACAATGAGCAGTTCTTC. It is translated as CASSLGRRSSYNEQFF.

The chain links TRBV4-2 to TRBJ2-7; D is ambiguous. The CDR3 runs 13 residues. Germline CDR1 reads LGHNA; CDR2 reads YNFKEQ. V lost 4 bases and J lost 7, with 14 bases in between. CDR3 nucleotide sequence: TGTGCCAGCAGCCTACTCTCAGATTCGGAGCAGTACTTC. Its translation is CASSLLSDSEQYF.

This clonotype was seen many times. This sequence joins TRBV7-2 and TRBJ1-5; TRBD1 agrees at 8 bases. J gave up 6 bases and V 5 bases, and 6 bases lay outside the gene matches. This CDR3 has 14 amino acids. Germline V lookup: CDR1 SGHTA, CDR2 FQGNSA. The CDR3 bases are TGTGCCAGCAGCCCCGACAGGGGTTTTCAGCCCCAGCATTTT. As protein: CASSPDRGFQPQHF.

V and J are TRBV5-1 and TRBJ2-3; D is unresolved. The CDR3 covers 13 residues. V lost 4 bases, J lost 6 bases, and 12 bases lay in between. Germline CDR1 SGHRS, CDR2 YFSETQ. CDR3 DNA sequence: TGCGCCAGCAGCCCGACACGCGAGGATACGCAGTATTTT. Its translation is CASSPTREDTQYF.

Comments on this clonotype: Since a much larger clone is just one base distant, this may be a read error. The chain links TRBV3-1 to TRBJ2-7; the D is unclear. There are 14 residues in the CDR3. From germline, CDR1 is LGHDT and CDR2 YNNKEL (reference sequence). CDR3: CVSSQWMGPYEQYF. CDR3 DNA sequence: TGTGTCAGCAGCCAATGGATGGGTCCCTACGAGCAGTACTTC.

The chain combines TRBV6-6 with TRBJ1-5; no clear D gene. This CDR3 comprises 16 residues. Trimming stripped 0 bases from V and 4 bases from J, with 13 bases between. The germline V gene has CDR1 MNHNY and CDR2 SVGAGI (reference sequence). DNA of the CDR3: TGTGCCAGCAGTTACTCGCGCAGTTCGATGAATCAGCCCCAGCATTTT. This encodes CASSYSRSSMNQPQHF.

This clonotype was counted many times. The J gene is TRBJ2-1, the V gene TRBV5-1; the D is unclear. This CDR3 is 14 amino acids long. V was trimmed by 2 bases and J by 6 bases, leaving 12 bases between them. The germline V gene encodes CDR1 SGHRS and CDR2 YFSETQ. The CDR3 DNA reads as TGCGCCAGCAGCTTCTCGGCCAAGGCCAATGAGCAGTTCTTC. This translates into CASSFSAKANEQFF.

This clonotype appeared many times. The chain links TRBV28 to TRBJ2-5; a weak D match, TRBD2 (7 bases). CDR1 is MDHEN, CDR2 SYDVKM, per germline. The CDR3 spans 14 residues. V was trimmed by 3 bases and J by 1 base, leaving 9 bases between them. CDR3 amino acids: CASSLGGAQETQYF. CDR3 sequence (DNA): TGTGCCAGCAGTTTGGGGGGGGCCCAAGAGACCCAGTACTTC.